This T cell receptor (beta chain) derives from a study of T cell responses to AZD1222 COVID-19 vaccine. Study-wide results and limits: Seropositivity was recorded at baseline in only a handful of AZD1222 recipients.

As concerns this clone: Antigen: not known.

The protocol was immunoSEQ multiplex PCR, while the TCRdb copy is restricted to in-frame clones and leaves out a portion. The table includes more than 110,000 clones, just over 85% detected once. Source: peripheral blood, taken on day 0 of AZD1222 vaccination. This TCR was sampled from an adult in good health.

In nucleotides, the CDR3 is TGTGCCAGCAGCTCCTATGGGACGGAGACCCAGTACTTC. Translation: CASSSYGTETQYF. The chain is built from TRBV5-8 and TRBJ2-5; perhaps D is TRBD1 or TRBD2 (5 bases each). Germline-derived CDR1 and CDR2 are SGHTS and YDEGEE. The CDR3 is 13 amino acids. The V and J ends lost 3 bases and 5 bases respectively, with 11 bases between them.